The 28 T cell receptor beta chains below come from one sample, sequenced in a study of T cells after yellow fever vaccination. TCRdb redid the calling of the 5' RACE reads with MiXCR, one entry per CDR3 protein. The sample carries under 250,000 distinct CDR3 sequences, about 7% recorded once. Sequencing was performed on CD4+ T cells sorted from PBMCs, taken 15 days after the yellow fever booster vaccination. The source of these receptors is a man in his thirties or forties who received the YFV17D yellow fever vaccine.

This clonotype came up a few times. CDR3 sequence: CASSIASSGTLLSTAQYF. The CDR3 nucleotides read TGTGCCAGTAGTATCGCAAGCTCCGGGACACTTCTCTCAACGGCGCAGTATTTT. V and J are TRBV19 and TRBJ2-3; possibly TRBD1 for D (6 bases). V shed 3 bases and J shed 10 bases, with 29 bases lying between them. The CDR3 is 18 amino acids. The germline V gene encodes CDR1 LNHDA and CDR2 SQIVND (reference sequence).

This clonotype has a count of ten or more. This chain links TRBV6-5 with TRBJ2-2; TRBD1 might be the D (6 bases). The CDR3 spans 15 residues. The ends were cut back, 2 bases at V and 2 bases at J, with 9 bases in the middle. The germline CDR1 and CDR2 sequences are MNHEY and SVGAGI. The CDR3 DNA sequence: TGTGCCAGCAGTTACGACAGGCCTAACACCGGGGAGCTGTTTTTT. Translation: CASSYDRPNTGELFF.

This clonotype was observed at least ten times. The chain carries TRBV5-1 and TRBJ2-1, with 13 bases fitting TRBD2. J gave up 0 bases and V 4 bases, and 22 bases lay outside the gene matches. CDR1 and CDR2 (germline): SGHRS, YFSETQ. The CDR3 contains 23 residues. The CDR3 DNA sequence: TGCGCCAGCAGCCCGGACAGGGGGCGTGGGACTAGCGGGATCAGAAGCTCCTACAATGAGCAGTTCTTC. This codes for CASSPDRGRGTSGIRSSYNEQFF.

The sample holds many counts of this clonotype. The chain carries TRBV5-1 and TRBJ2-2, with 11 nucleotides matching TRBD1. Losses at the gene ends were 4 bases for V and 3 bases for J; bases not matched to a gene: 2. The CDR3 extends over 15 amino acids. Germline CDR1 SGHRS, CDR2 YFSETQ. The CDR3 bases are TGCGCCAGCAGCCGGGACAGGGGGTACACCGGGGAGCTGTTTTTT. It encodes CASSRDRGYTGELFF.

V is TRBV13 and J is TRBJ2-2; D might be TRBD1 (5 bases). The CDR3 sequence is 16 residues long. Deletions cut 5 bases from V and 4 bases from J, with 17 bases between. Germline lookup yields CDR1 PRHDT and CDR2 FYEKMQ (reference sequence). CDR3 protein: CASSPGLQGGTGELFF. CDR3 bases: TGTGCCAGCAGCCCTGGGCTCCAGGGCGGCACCGGGGAGCTGTTTTTT.

The sample holds a few counts of this clonotype. The rearrangement joins TRBV7-2 to TRBJ2-7; 8 bases match TRBD2. Per germline, CDR1 SGHTA and CDR2 FQGNSA. The CDR3 totals 16 residues. V lost 5 bases and J lost 2; bases outside the gene matches: 11. Here the CDR3 reads CASSVRLARPPYEQYF. In DNA form, the CDR3 reads TGTGCCAGCAGCGTTCGACTAGCGCGACCTCCCTACGAGCAGTACTTC. Full variable domain (remainder filled in from reference TRBV7-2 and TRBJ2-7): GAGVSQSPSNKVTEKGKDVELRCDPISGHTALYWYRQSLGQGLEFLIYFQGNSAPDKSGLPSDRFSAERTGGSVSTLTIQRTQQEDSAVYLCASSVRLARPPYEQYFGPGTRLTVT.

This clonotype was seen a handful of times. The chain recombines TRBV23-1 with TRBJ2-7; D is perhaps TRBD1 (6 bases). TRBV23-1 falls under the ORF class, with uncertain function. The CDR3 length is 18 residues. V was pared by 0 bases and J by 6 bases, with 24 bases between. Here the CDR3 DNA reads TGCGCCAGCAGTCAATCTTTTTCCGAGGGACACACATGCAGCGAGCAGTACTTC. It specifies CASSQSFSEGHTCSEQYF.

A few counts support this clonotype. The V gene is TRBV7-7, the J gene TRBJ2-2, with 8 bases fitting TRBD1. Per germline, CDR1 SSHAT and CDR2 FNYEAQ (reference sequence). The CDR3 contains 15 residues. V shed 5 bases, J shed 5 bases, and the junction held 7 bases outside the gene matches. The DNA of the CDR3 is TGTGCCAGCAGCCCCAGACAGGGGATAACCGGGGAGCTGTTTTTT. Translating it yields CASSPRQGITGELFF.

This chain links TRBV29-1 with TRBJ1-1; D remains unclear. The CDR3 consists of 12 residues. Germline CDR1 SQVTM, CDR2 ANQGSEA. V lost 6 bases and J 6 bases, leaving 14 bases between the germline ends. The CDR3 loop reads CSVAVMGSEAFF. The CDR3, as DNA: TGCAGCGTGGCGGTGATGGGATCTGAAGCTTTCTTT.

Many counts were recorded for this clonotype. The chain joins TRBV20-1 to TRBJ2-4; 9 positions match TRBD2. Germline V gene lookup returns CDR1 DFQATT and CDR2 SNEGSKA (reference sequence). The ends lost 2 bases at V and 4 bases at J; junction bases unmatched: 9. The CDR3 is 16 amino acids. CDR3 bases: TGCAGTGCTAGACCCCCAGCGGGAGGTGGTAAAAACATTCAGTACTTC. It encodes CSARPPAGGGKNIQYF.

The sample holds many counts of this clonotype. The rearrangement uses TRBV19 and TRBJ2-1, with 9 bases aligning to TRBD2. Germline V gene sequence: CDR1 LNHDA, CDR2 SQIVND (reference sequence). CDR3 length: 14 residues. Unmatched junction bases numbered 6, after V lost 5 bases and J lost 7 bases. The CDR3 sequence: CASSFAGGTNEQFF. The DNA for the CDR3 is TGTGCCAGTAGTTTCGCGGGAGGGACTAATGAGCAGTTCTTC.

This clonotype was counted at least ten times. This chain links TRBV29-1 with TRBJ2-3; TRBD2 matches 12 bases. J gave up 0 bases and V 4 bases, and 5 bases lay outside the gene matches. CDR3 length: 16 residues. The V gene's germline CDR1 is SQVTM and CDR2 ANQGSEA. CDR3 protein: CSVVLAGGGSTDTQYF. DNA for the CDR3: TGCAGCGTTGTTCTAGCGGGAGGGGGAAGCACAGATACGCAGTATTTT.

This clonotype was seen only a few times. The V gene is TRBV20-1, the J gene TRBJ2-5, with D possibly TRBD1 on 5 matching bases. The germline V gene has CDR1 DFQATT and CDR2 SNEGSKA (reference sequence). Trimming took 4 bases from V and 4 from J, leaving 13 bases between them. The length of the CDR3 is 13 residues. The CDR3 loop reads CSAIAGPVETQYF. CDR3 sequence (DNA): TGCAGTGCTATTGCAGGGCCTGTAGAGACCCAGTACTTC.

The table lists this clonotype with many counts. The rearrangement joins TRBV10-3 to TRBJ2-5; D is unclear. CDR1 and CDR2 (germline): ENHRY, SYGVKD. CDR3 length equals 12 residues. V was pared by 3 bases and J by 4 bases, with 6 bases between. The CDR3, as DNA: TGTGCCATCAGTGACGGTGGAGAGACCCAGTACTTC. Translated: CAISDGGETQYF.

This clonotype was observed a handful of times. The chain has TRBV5-5 and TRBJ2-1; D is uncertain. Trimming removed 0 bases at V and 3 bases at J, with 10 bases between. The germline CDR1 and CDR2 sequences are SGHKS and YYEKEE (reference sequence). This CDR3 is built from 15 residues. The CDR3: CASSLDLSVYNEQFF. The CDR3 DNA sequence: TGTGCCAGCAGCTTGGACCTATCGGTCTACAATGAGCAGTTCTTC.

This clonotype was recorded at least ten times. Its ends do not fully match the called genes, so a read error is possible. J is TRBJ2-5 and V is TRBV7-2, with D unclear. The V gene's germline CDR1 is SGHTA and CDR2 FQGNSA. The CDR3 has 14 amino acids. CDR3: CASSPALAREPQYF. CDR3 nucleotide sequence: TGTGCCAGCAGCCCGGCTCTTGCCCGAGAGCCCCAGTACTTC.

This clonotype has just a few counts. V gene TRBV7-9 combines with J gene TRBJ2-1; unclear D gene. Per the germline V gene, CDR1 is SEHNR and CDR2 is FQNEAQ (reference sequence). The CDR3 is made up of 14 amino acids. Trimming took off 6 bases at V and 7 bases at J, with 16 bases between the two ends. CDR3 sequence reads: CASRSTTLPNEQFF. The CDR3 coding sequence is TGTGCCAGCAGATCAACAACCCTCCCTAATGAGCAGTTCTTC.

This clonotype came up a few times. Here the CDR3 DNA reads TGCGCCAGCAGCCAAGATGCCCGAGGGAACACTGAAGCTTTCTTT. Its protein product is CASSQDARGNTEAFF. The V gene is TRBV4-3, the J gene TRBJ1-1; D is unresolved. Germline lookup yields CDR1 LGHNA and CDR2 YSLEER. There are 15 residues in the CDR3. With 0 bases removed from V and 1 base from J, the gap between germline ends came to 9 bases.

There are many counts of this clonotype. J is TRBJ2-3 and V is TRBV10-3; D gene unclear. This CDR3 contains 13 residues. Trimming left V 5 bases short and J 2 bases short, with 8 bases between. Per the germline V gene, CDR1 is ENHRY and CDR2 is SYGVKD. The CDR3 DNA reads TGTGCCATCAGTTACCGACTCACAGATACGCAGTATTTT. Translating gives CAISYRLTDTQYF.

This chain uses TRBV3-1 with TRBJ2-3; a possible D gene is TRBD2 (6 bases). This CDR3 is 14 amino acids long. The germline V and J ends were trimmed by 4 bases and 3 bases, with 11 bases remaining between them. The germline V gene encodes CDR1 LGHDT and CDR2 YNNKEL (reference sequence). CDR3 nucleotides: TGTGCCAGCAGCCGTAGCGGAGCTACAGATACGCAGTATTTT. It specifies CASSRSGATDTQYF.

The chain couples TRBV6-5 to TRBJ2-1; possible D gene TRBD2, 6 bases. This CDR3 has 14 amino acids. Germline V gene sequence: CDR1 MNHEY, CDR2 SVGAGI. V was shortened by 2 bases and J by 6 bases, with 11 bases between the two germline ends. CDR3 sequence: CASSYPISGNEQFF. The CDR3 nucleotides are TGTGCCAGCAGTTACCCTATTAGCGGCAATGAGCAGTTCTTC.

This clonotype was counted between two and nine times. The gene calls are TRBV6-1 and TRBJ2-7; TRBD2 matches 8 bases. The germline gives CDR1 MNHNS, CDR2 SASEGT. Trimming took 4 bases from V and 7 from J; bases not matched to a gene: 12. The CDR3 contains 15 residues. CDR3 nucleotide sequence: TGTGCCAGCAGTGTAGCGGGAAACCCCCCGGGGGAGCAGTACTTC. It codes for CASSVAGNPPGEQYF.

This clonotype was counted many times. The rearrangement joins TRBV29-1 to TRBJ1-2, with no clear D. The V gene's germline CDR1 is SQVTM and CDR2 ANQGSEA. The CDR3 is made up of 15 amino acids. Trimming took 2 bases from V and 4 from J, leaving 17 bases between them. CDR3 nucleotides: TGCAGCGTTGAATATGGCGGGGTACAGCCCTATGGCTACACCTTC. It yields the protein CSVEYGGVQPYGYTF.

The chain uses TRBV28 and TRBJ1-2, with a weak D call TRBD1 (5 bases). Trimming pared 7 bases from V and 6 bases from J, leaving 12 bases between. The CDR3 sequence is 12 residues long. CDR1 is MDHEN, CDR2 SYDVKM, per germline. The CDR3, as DNA: TGTGCCAGCACCCGCCGGGGGGATGGCTACACCTTC. Its protein is CASTRRGDGYTF.

The rearrangement links TRBV5-1 to TRBJ1-4; D gene unclear. Trimming pared 0 bases from V and 6 bases from J, leaving 9 bases between. The germline gives CDR1 SGHRS, CDR2 YFSETQ. This CDR3 is built from 14 residues. CDR3 bases: TGCGCCAGCAGCTTGGACCGGACGTATGAAAAACTGTTTTTT. Amino acids: CASSLDRTYEKLFF. Together with reference TRBV5-1 and TRBJ1-4, the CDR3 gives the full variable domain: KAGVTQTPRYLIKTRGQQVTLSCSPISGHRSVSWYQQTPGQGLQFLFEYFSETQRNKGNFPGRFSGRQFSNSRSEMNVSTLELGDSALYLCASSLDRTYEKLFFGSGTQLSVL.

This clonotype was counted at least ten times. The chain carries TRBV20-1 and TRBJ2-7; 7 bases agree with TRBD2. The CDR3 is 12 amino acids. Unmatched junction bases numbered 4, after V lost 4 bases and J lost 4 bases. CDR1 DFQATT and CDR2 SNEGSKA come from the germline V gene (reference sequence). CDR3 protein: CSAKAGAYEQYF. Here the CDR3 DNA reads TGCAGTGCTAAGGCGGGAGCGTACGAGCAGTACTTC.

The V call is TRBV5-1, the J call TRBJ2-3; TRBD2 aligns across 8 bases. J lost 2 bases, V lost 4 bases, and 3 bases had no gene match. The CDR3 extends over 14 amino acids. Per germline, CDR1 SGHRS and CDR2 YFSETQ. The CDR3 region is CASSTSGNTDTQYF. As DNA, the CDR3 is TGCGCCAGCAGCACTAGCGGCAACACAGATACGCAGTATTTT.

This sequence joins TRBV7-8 and TRBJ2-1, with TRBD2 matching over 13 bases. Germline V lookup: CDR1 SGHVS, CDR2 FQNEAQ. J gave up 7 bases and V 1 base, and 7 bases lay outside the gene matches. This CDR3 contains 17 residues. The CDR3 protein is CASSLGSGTSGVNEQFF. CDR3 in DNA: TGTGCCAGCAGCTTAGGGTCAGGGACTAGCGGGGTTAATGAGCAGTTCTTC.